The 30 T cell receptor beta chains below all came from one sample that was sequenced in a study of T cell responses to AZD1222 COVID-19 vaccine. Libraries were prepared by immunoSEQ multiplex PCR; TCRdb keeps only in-frame clonotypes and omits some of them. Here the sample spans 90,000 to 150,000 clones, 87% being singletons. The material sequenced was peripheral blood, taken 28 days after the second AZD1222 dose. The source of these receptors is an adult who received the AZD1222 COVID-19 vaccine.

The chain is built from TRBV5-5 and TRBJ1-4; D is uncertain. Germline V gene sequence: CDR1 SGHKS, CDR2 YYEKEE (reference sequence). The CDR3 sequence is 15 residues long. V shed 0 bases and J shed 4 bases, with 10 bases lying between them. The DNA of the CDR3 is TGTGCCAGCAGCTTGGCCGGGCACCTTAATGAAAAACTGTTTTTT. Translation gives CASSLAGHLNEKLFF.

The chain uses TRBV19 and TRBJ1-1; maybe TRBD1 (6 bases). The ends were cut back, 10 bases at V and 4 bases at J, with 34 bases in the middle. The germline gives CDR1 LNHDA, CDR2 SQIVND (reference sequence). This CDR3 spans 19 amino acids. CDR3 coding DNA: TGTGCCACCATTAATTGGGGTAAAAGGGGGGCCGTTAGGGGCACTGAAGCTTTCTTT. The encoded protein is CATINWGKRGAVRGTEAFF.

The V call is TRBV7-9, the J call TRBJ2-3, with 9 bases that match TRBD2. This CDR3 has 12 amino acids. The germline V gene encodes CDR1 SEHNR and CDR2 FQNEAQ (reference sequence). Germline trimming cut 4 bases from V and 11 bases from J; bases unmatched to any gene: 4. DNA of the CDR3: TGTGCCAGCAGCTCCCTAGCGGGGCTGCAGTATTTT. Its translation is CASSSLAGLQYF.

The chain couples TRBV6-1 to TRBJ1-2, with no clear D. The V and J ends lost 3 bases and 5 bases respectively, with 16 bases between them. This CDR3 is 15 amino acids long. Per germline, CDR1 MNHNS and CDR2 SASEGT. CDR3: CASSEAIRGMYGYTF. CDR3 DNA: TGTGCCAGCAGTGAGGCCATACGGGGAATGTATGGCTACACCTTC.

The V gene is TRBV2, the J gene TRBJ1-5; tentatively, D is TRBD1 (5 bases). The V end lost 6 bases, the J end lost 0 bases, and 12 bases lay between the germline ends. CDR3 length equals 15 residues. Germline loops: CDR1 SNHLY, CDR2 FYNNEI. CDR3: CASSRDHHSNQPQHF. The CDR3 DNA sequence: TGTGCCAGCAGCCGGGACCATCATAGCAATCAGCCCCAGCATTTT.

In its sample, this clone was seen once. The chain has TRBV4-1 and TRBJ2-3; D gene unclear. CDR3 size: 12 residues. V lost 1 base and J 8 bases, leaving 7 bases between the germline ends. Germline V gives CDR1 MGHRA, CDR2 YSYEKL. The CDR3 coding sequence is TGCGCCAGCAGCCAAGGCCCCGGTACGCAGTATTTT. Translation gives CASSQGPGTQYF.

The CDR3 bases are TGTGCCAGCACCTATGGGGGGACTGAAGCTTTCTTT. This translates into CASTYGGTEAFF. The genes are TRBV12-3 or TRBV12-4 and TRBJ1-1, with a weak D call TRBD1 (5 bases). The length of the CDR3 is 12 residues. Deletions cut 7 bases from V and 5 bases from J, with 11 bases between.

The chain carries TRBV7-3 and TRBJ1-5; 7 positions agree with TRBD1. Trimming removed 6 bases from V and 6 bases from J; junction bases left unmatched: 14. Germline V lookup: CDR1 SGHTA, CDR2 FQGTGA. The CDR3 has 16 residues. The CDR3 here is CASSYTYRGRGQPQHF. The CDR3 DNA follows: TGTGCCAGCAGTTATACCTACAGGGGTAGGGGTCAGCCCCAGCATTTT.

The V gene is TRBV11-2, the J gene TRBJ2-1; 8 nucleotides match TRBD1. CDR1 is SGHAT, CDR2 FQNNGV, per germline. The junction had 7 bases not matched to a gene; V was cut back by 1 base and J by 8 bases. This CDR3 is built from 15 residues. The chain's CDR3 is CASSLVVTGVYEQFF. In nucleotides, the CDR3 is TGTGCCAGCAGCTTAGTGGTGACAGGGGTGTATGAGCAGTTCTTC.

The sample holds one count of this clone. J is TRBJ1-2 and V is TRBV28, with 7 bases matching TRBD1. From germline, CDR1 is MDHEN and CDR2 SYDVKM. The CDR3 length is 12 residues. V shed 6 bases, J shed 8 bases, and the junction held 6 bases outside the gene matches. For the CDR3, the DNA is TGTGCCAGCAGGCCACAGGGGTACGGCTACACCTTC. It is translated as CASRPQGYGYTF.

The J gene is TRBJ1-1, the V gene TRBV27; D not certain. The germline gives CDR1 MNHEY, CDR2 SMNVEV (reference sequence). V was shortened by 5 bases and J by 0 bases, with 10 bases between the two germline ends. CDR3 size: 14 residues. CDR3: CASSTPSMNTEAFF. In DNA form, the CDR3 reads TGTGCCAGCAGTACACCGAGCATGAACACTGAAGCTTTCTTT.

This rearrangement joins TRBV27 to TRBJ2-1, with unresolved D. Germline lookup yields CDR1 MNHEY and CDR2 SMNVEV (reference sequence). The V gene lost 6 bases and the J gene lost 9 bases, with 12 bases spanning the gap. The CDR3 consists of 12 residues. CDR3 DNA: TGTGCCAGCAGCAGAAGCCATACTGAGCAGTTCTTC. Protein sequence: CASSRSHTEQFF.

The chain is built from TRBV3-1 (or the pseudogene TRBV3-2) and TRBJ1-2; 11 bases line up with TRBD1. Germline CDR1 LGHDT, CDR2 YNNKEL (reference sequence). J lost 7 bases, V lost 5 bases, and 6 bases had no gene match. The CDR3 is 14 residues long. Here the CDR3 reads CASSSFGTGGGYTF. CDR3 DNA sequence: TGTGCCAGCAGCTCCTTTGGGACAGGGGGTGGCTACACCTTC.

In this sample, this clone turned up once. This chain connects TRBV12-3 or TRBV12-4 to TRBJ2-7, with no clear D. The CDR3 sequence is 13 residues long. V shed 3 bases and J shed 2 bases, with 8 bases lying between them. The CDR3 loop is CASSFGTTYEQYF. For the CDR3, the DNA is TGTGCCAGCAGTTTCGGCACAACCTACGAGCAGTACTTC.

This chain connects TRBV14 to TRBJ1-1; 8 bases are shared with TRBD1. The CDR3 spans 14 residues. The J segment lost 5 bases and the V segment lost 4 bases, leaving 6 bases of the junction unmatched. Germline V gene lookup returns CDR1 SGHDN and CDR2 FVKESK. In DNA form, the CDR3 reads TGTGCCAGCAGCCGAGACAGGGGTGGAACTGAAGCTTTCTTT. As protein: CASSRDRGGTEAFF.

V and J are TRBV7-2 and TRBJ2-5, with a possible D match to TRBD2 (6 bases). The CDR3 is made up of 13 amino acids. The germline gives CDR1 SGHTA, CDR2 FQGNSA. V lost 3 bases and J 4 bases, leaving 9 bases between the germline ends. The CDR3 DNA follows: TGTGCCAGCAGCTTCGGACTAACAGAGACCCAGTACTTC. Protein product: CASSFGLTETQYF.

This chain connects TRBV13 to TRBJ1-1, with TRBD1 matching 9 bases. The CDR3 has 13 residues. The J segment lost 5 bases and the V segment lost 3 bases, leaving 1 base of the junction unmatched. Germline V gene data show CDR1 as PRHDT and CDR2 as FYEKMQ (reference sequence). This CDR3 is CASSFGQGTEAFF. CDR3 nucleotide sequence: TGTGCCAGCAGCTTCGGACAGGGGACTGAAGCTTTCTTT.

On this clone: The sample carries other DNA sequences with the same CDR3. The chain couples TRBV6-2 or TRBV6-3 to TRBJ1-5; the D gene is possibly TRBD1 (6 bases). V was trimmed by 6 bases and J by 3 bases, leaving 15 bases between them. The CDR3 is 15 amino acids. Germline lookup yields CDR1 MNHEY and CDR2 SVGEGT. The CDR3 DNA is TGTGCCAGCAGCCCCACGGGGGGGCTCAATCAGCCCCAGCATTTT. Its protein is CASSPTGGLNQPQHF.

The V and J genes are TRBV6-5 and TRBJ1-5; 9 bases agree with TRBD1. CDR1 and CDR2 from the germline V gene are MNHEY and SVGAGI. The CDR3 covers 14 residues. V lost 6 bases, J lost 2 bases, and 2 bases stayed unmatched. The CDR3 is CASSRTGGNQPQHF. CDR3 DNA: TGTGCCAGCAGCCGGACAGGGGGCAATCAGCCCCAGCATTTT.

The rearrangement uses TRBV7-2 and TRBJ1-6, with 9 bases aligning to TRBD1. Trimming at V came to 5 bases and at J to 11 bases, leaving 10 bases not matched to a gene. There are 15 residues in the CDR3. From germline, CDR1 is SGHTA and CDR2 FQGNSA. For the CDR3, the DNA is TGTGCCAGCAGCCACAGGACAGGGGACGTGGCACCCCTCCACTTT. As protein: CASSHRTGDVAPLHF.

V and J are TRBV6-2 or TRBV6-3 and TRBJ1-5; unclear D gene. Germline V CDR1 and CDR2: MNHEY, SVGEGT. The CDR3 covers 12 residues. Trimming stripped 5 bases from V and 6 bases from J, with 8 bases between. The CDR3 is CASSLDFQPQHF. The CDR3 DNA sequence: TGTGCCAGCAGTCTCGATTTTCAGCCCCAGCATTTT.

The chain has TRBV4-3 and TRBJ2-2, with a weak D call TRBD2 (5 bases). V was clipped by 0 bases and J by 5 bases, with 7 bases between them. The V gene's germline CDR1 is LGHNA and CDR2 YSLEER. This CDR3 has 14 amino acids. The CDR3 spells CASSQDRGTGELFF. The CDR3, as DNA: TGCGCCAGCAGCCAAGATCGGGGAACCGGGGAGCTGTTTTTT.

This chain uses TRBV6-5 with TRBJ1-2; 9 nucleotides align to TRBD1. The ends lost 6 bases at V and 4 bases at J; junction bases unmatched: 9. The CDR3 sequence is 15 residues long. Germline V gives CDR1 MNHEY, CDR2 SVGAGI. The CDR3 DNA reads as TGTGCCAGCAGAAGGACAGGGGAAAGCAGCTATGGCTACACCTTC. Encoded protein: CASRRTGESSYGYTF.

This clone was seen just once. J is TRBJ2-1 and V is TRBV28; TRBD2 might be the D (5 bases). The ends were cut back, 7 bases at V and 2 bases at J, with 12 bases in the middle. The germline gives CDR1 MDHEN, CDR2 SYDVKM. CDR3 length: 14 amino acids. Here the CDR3 reads CASNPAGTYNEQFF. The CDR3 nucleotides are TGTGCCAGCAACCCGGCGGGTACCTACAATGAGCAGTTCTTC.

The J gene is TRBJ1-2, the V gene TRBV7-2, with D maybe TRBD1 (5 bases). V dropped 5 bases and J dropped 1 base, with 11 bases sitting between them. Germline V lookup: CDR1 SGHTA, CDR2 FQGNSA. The CDR3 consists of 14 residues. The CDR3: CASSMGRNNYGYTF. Here the CDR3 DNA reads TGTGCCAGCAGCATGGGACGGAATAACTATGGCTACACCTTC. Based on the CDR3 plus reference TRBV7-2 and TRBJ1-2, the full variable domain is GAGVSQSPSNKVTEKGKDVELRCDPISGHTALYWYRQSLGQGLEFLIYFQGNSAPDKSGLPSDRFSAERTGGSVSTLTIQRTQQEDSAVYLCASSMGRNNYGYTFGSGTRLTVV.

The rearrangement links TRBV6-5 to TRBJ1-6; D remains unclear. Trimming left V 0 bases short and J 9 bases short, with 12 bases between. The CDR3 covers 15 residues. The germline V gene encodes CDR1 MNHEY and CDR2 SVGAGI. Here the CDR3 reads CASSYSSISGSPLHF. DNA for the CDR3: TGTGCCAGCAGTTACTCGAGTATTAGCGGTTCACCCCTCCACTTT.

The rearrangement joins TRBV19 to TRBJ1-3; D ambiguous. V dropped 8 bases and J dropped 6 bases, with 8 bases sitting between them. CDR3 length: 11 residues. Germline CDR1 and CDR2: LNHDA and SQIVND (reference sequence). The CDR3 DNA reads TGTGCCAGTGAGGACCTAAACACCATATATTTT. Its translation: CASEDLNTIYF.

The chain has TRBV5-4 and TRBJ1-3; the match to TRBD1 covers 7 bases. Germline V CDR1 and CDR2: SGHNT, YYREEE (reference sequence). CDR3 size: 16 residues. J lost 4 bases, V lost 2 bases, and 9 bases had no gene match. CDR3 sequence: CASSLPEGQSGNTIYF. DNA for the CDR3: TGTGCCAGCAGCTTACCGGAGGGACAGAGCGGAAACACCATATATTTT.

This clone was picked up one time. The chain has TRBV7-2 and TRBJ1-1; the D is unclear. The CDR3 totals 13 residues. The V end was cut by 1 base, the J end by 6 bases, with 9 bases between. Germline loops: CDR1 SGHTA, CDR2 FQGNSA. The DNA for the CDR3 is TGTGCCAGCAGCTTAGAGGGATTCGCTGAAGCTTTCTTT. It translates to CASSLEGFAEAFF.

This clone was recorded a few times. The CDR3 reads CASSSRQGTSYEQYF. CDR3 sequence (DNA): TGTGCCAGCAGCTCCAGACAGGGGACTAGCTACGAGCAGTACTTC. The V and J genes are TRBV11-2 and TRBJ2-7, with D perhaps matching TRBD1 or TRBD2 (8 bases each). CDR3 length: 15 amino acids. CDR1 SGHAT and CDR2 FQNNGV come from the germline V gene. V dropped 4 bases and J dropped 3 bases, with 16 bases sitting between them.